This TCR beta chain was recovered during a study of regulatory T cells in long-lasting Graves disease (dated by TCRdb to about 2021). Regarding the research as a whole: In the newly diagnosed Graves' disease group, patients had been taking antithyroid drugs for less than 3 months. Persistent Graves' disease patients were compared with newly diagnosed Graves' disease patients by peripheral blood TCR sequencing and RNA sequencing. The study was registered as a clinical trial and conducted in China. A total of approximately 35 samples underwent TCR sequencing: approximately 13 from persistent and roughly 20 from newly diagnosed Graves' disease patients. The study at large found these results: Persistent disease showed preferential use of TRBV28, TRBJ1-2 and TRBJ2-5, whereas newly diagnosed disease favored TRBV20-1 and TRBJ2-1. Because the primary lesion, thyroid tissue, could not be accessed, the study looked at peripheral blood alone. The authors acknowledged the small sample size as a limitation that may reduce accuracy. Sequencing and analysis were restricted to the TCR beta chain. Persistent patients shared more public clonotypes among themselves (around 2,800) than newly diagnosed patients did (about 900). Lower TCR Shannon entropy and fewer highly expanded clones were observed in persistent Graves' disease patients than in newly diagnosed patients, which suggested clonal expansion.

In the paper's terms, the time point label means: newly diagnosed GD, antithyroid drugs for less than 3 months. RNA was extracted from PBMCs in TRIzol for both TCR sequencing and RNA sequencing. The diagnosis of Graves' disease was made according to American Thyroid Association guidelines. The patients came from an endocrinology department in Xi'an, China. From each patient, 8 to 10 milliliters of peripheral blood was collected into an EDTA anticoagulant tube. PBMCs were isolated by Ficoll Paque Plus density gradient separation without further T cell sorting. An Agilent 2100 Bioanalyzer and agarose gel were used to check RNA quality, while a NanoDrop 2000 measured RNA concentration. Preparation of the library involved multiplex PCR. Sequencer: Illumina HiSeq 4000. iRepertoire HTBI primers and Arm-PCR amplification of CDR3 regions were used to construct TCR beta libraries. Gel purification was performed on PCR products prior to sequencing. As for the original processing: Gene usage analysis of CDR3 amino acid clonotypes relied on the approximately 68 TRBV and around 13 TRBJ segments identified across samples. Filtered high-quality paired reads were merged into contigs using COPE and FqMerger. BLAST was used to align contigs to the IMGT TRBV, TRBD and TRBJ reference genes, and CDR3 was defined following IMGT. Highly expanded clones were defined as clonotypes with a frequency above 0.1%. Repertoire diversity was measured by Shannon entropy, and V-J evenness by the Gini coefficient. Clonotypes shared by more than one individual were considered public. TCRdb cleaned the public reads at Q25 with fastp, built clones with MiXCR and kept in-frame beta chains. All rows with the same CDR3 protein become a single entry with the most common DNA and genes. These V and J calls rely on TCRdb rather than the paper's analysis. The sample records approximately 350,000 distinct CDR3 sequences, 16% of which are singletons. Of the sample, 20% to 25% is held by the ten largest clones.

The CDR1 and CDR2 encoded by the germline V gene (reference sequence) are DFQATT and SNEGSKA. V and J lose 6 bases and 0 bases, and a span of 12 bases separates them. Including cysteine and phenylalanine, the CDR3 has 14 amino acids. The read is trimmed to its CDR3 DNA, 42 bases read in frame from base 1. The sample holds a few counts of this clonotype. Its antigen is still unknown. Base-call qualities are not available, and no considerably larger clone is one nucleotide away. The data also belong to a second study, concerning T cells in Graves' hyperthyroidism and ophthalmopathy. As the second paper documents: Graves' hyperthyroidism was defined as stable when no progression to ophthalmopathy occurred over 18 months of follow-up. The hyperthyroidism patients were between 18 and 65 years old and newly diagnosed, with a disease duration of less than 2 months. Any patient with an uncontrolled infection, another autoimmune disease, pregnancy or lactation was excluded. Diagnoses were based on clinical symptoms, serum thyroxine and TRAb, thyroid ultrasound and orbital computed tomography. A first-round RT-PCR of the TCR CDR3 used the HTBI primer set with the Qiagen OneStep RT-PCR kit. Most expanded thyroid clonotypes (frequency above 0.001) were also detected in blood, a finding suggesting that blood repertoires may reflect thyroid immune responses. A model built on a 13 V-J signature distinguished ophthalmopathy from stable hyperthyroidism, reaching around 88% sensitivity and approximately 81% specificity in cross-validation and 80%/75% in testing. In validation, progression to ophthalmopathy was predicted by the model with 70.59% sensitivity and 72.22% specificity, a median of about 6.4 months before onset. A discovery cohort of 95 to 100 patients, 43 with Graves' ophthalmopathy and approximately 57 with stable Graves' hyperthyroidism, was used to find distinguishing TCR V-J signatures. Prospective prediction of ophthalmopathy was tested in an independent validation cohort consisting of about 20 hyperthyroidism patients and about 17 patients who later progressed to ophthalmopathy. For training and testing, the roughly 100 patients in the discovery cohort were randomly divided in a 7:3 ratio. Thyroid tissue and blood T-cell repertoires from about six Graves' hyperthyroidism patients were also compared in the study. After blood sampling, hyperthyroidism patients were treated with methimazole at a starting dose of 30 mg daily, and ophthalmopathy patients were treated with high-dose intravenous methylprednisolone. A second multiplex PCR round built the libraries, followed by size selection and purification. Libraries were sequenced paired-end with 100 bp reads on an Illumina HiSeq2000. SOAPnuke was used to process the raw data, with reads discarded if the reads contained adapters or uncalled bases, had a mean Phred below 15, or lacked an exact constant-primer or identifier match. COPE v1.2.5 was used to merge high-quality paired reads, and clonotypes were defined as unique nucleotide sequences. MiTCR v1.1 was used to align clonotypes to the IMGT TRBV, TRBD and TRBJ reference segments. The analysis was restricted to V-J combinations with a frequency above 0.0001, which together covered 99.2% of the repertoires. The TCS score was defined as F50 (clonal expansion) divided by E x V (chaos), with BLOSUM62-based TCRdist calculated between CDR3 peptides within each V-J. Welch's t-statistics and random forest reduced 514 V-J features to roughly 13, which were used in a naive Bayes classifier (R e1071). No statistical method was used to set the sample size in advance, and investigators knew the group allocation. TCR Vbeta CDR3 sequencing of some 140 peripheral blood samples (around 45 ophthalmopathy, under 80 hyperthyroidism and approximately 17 progressor patients) is reported in the paper.

This specimen consisted of peripheral blood mononuclear cells (PBMCs), obtained at new diagnosis, from a patient treated with antithyroid drugs. Recombination linked TRBV20-1 to TRBJ1-5; TRBD1 might be the D gene, on 5 matching bases. The sequence was collected from a young woman with Graves disease. Donor details come from another sample of the same person, matched by shared clones. The CDR3 has the sequence CSARADHSNQPQHF. The DNA sequence follows: TGCAGTGCCAGGGCGGATCATAGCAATCAGCCCCAGCATTTT.